This entry concerns a single T cell receptor (beta chain). This entry is derived from a study of CD8+ T cells in alopecia areata. Germline loops: CDR1 LNHDA, CDR2 SQIVND (reference sequence). Trimming removed 7 bases at V and 0 bases at J, with 7 bases between. This CDR3 contains 14 residues. The sequencing template was cDNA reverse transcribed from extracted RNA. Measured with immunoSEQ multiplex PCR; TCRdb has only the in-frame clones, and not every one. The sample yields roughly 60,000 clones, roughly two fifths seen once. This chain joins TRBV19 and TRBJ2-6; D unclear. Material: NKG2D-low CD8+ T cells sorted from blood. The clonotype was recovered from a human donor with alopecia areata. The CDR3 coding sequence is TGTGCCAGTAAGGCAGTCTCTGGGGCCAACGTCCTGACTTTC. Protein product: CASKAVSGANVLTF.